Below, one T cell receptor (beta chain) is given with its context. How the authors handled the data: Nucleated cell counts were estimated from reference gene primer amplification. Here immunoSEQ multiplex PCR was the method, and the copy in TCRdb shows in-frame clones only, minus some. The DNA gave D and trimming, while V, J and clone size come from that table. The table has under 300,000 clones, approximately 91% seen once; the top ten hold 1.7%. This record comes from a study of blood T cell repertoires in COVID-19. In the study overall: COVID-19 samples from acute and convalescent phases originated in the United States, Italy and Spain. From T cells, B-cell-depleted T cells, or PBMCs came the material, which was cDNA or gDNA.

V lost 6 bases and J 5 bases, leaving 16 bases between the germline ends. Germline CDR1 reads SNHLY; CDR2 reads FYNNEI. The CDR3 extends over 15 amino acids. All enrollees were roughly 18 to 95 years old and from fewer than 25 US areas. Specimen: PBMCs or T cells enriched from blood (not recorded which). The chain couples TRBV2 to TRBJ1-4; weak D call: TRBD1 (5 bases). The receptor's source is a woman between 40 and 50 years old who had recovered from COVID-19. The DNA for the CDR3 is TGTGCCAGCAGCGGGGGTCGGGTTTGGAATGAAAAACTGTTTTTT. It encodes CASSGGRVWNEKLFF.